The 14 T cell receptor beta chains in this list originate from one sample, sequenced in a study of blood T cell repertoires in COVID-19 (dated by TCRdb to 2020 to 2022). Receptor libraries were prepared by the immunoSEQ multiplex PCR assay. TCRdb re-hosts the immuneACCESS table, in-frame sequences only. Its copies lack some clones; in the studies checked, an unresolved V gene accounts for under half of them, and the cause for the rest is not known. The sample data list about 120,000 clones, and 81% of these were observed just once. The ten largest clones capture over 9.5% of the sample. Material: peripheral blood. The receptor source for this set is a human donor in a cohort sampled during active COVID-19.

The chain couples TRBV5-1 to TRBJ1-1; D ambiguous. The CDR3 is 14 residues long. The germline CDR1 and CDR2 sequences are SGHRS and YFSETQ. The V end lost 0 bases, the J end lost 1 base, and 7 bases lay between the germline ends. CDR3 protein: CASSLEPRNTEAFF. DNA for the CDR3: TGCGCCAGCAGCTTGGAGCCGAGGAACACTGAAGCTTTCTTT.

This chain joins TRBV11-2 and TRBJ1-6; 9 nucleotides match TRBD1. V was pared by 4 bases and J by 9 bases, with 13 bases of the junction left unmatched. The CDR3 totals 17 residues. Germline-derived CDR1 and CDR2 are SGHAT and FQNNGV. CDR3 DNA sequence: TGTGCCAGCAGCTCAGCACACCGGGGACAGGGAGGTTCACCCCTCCACTTT. Its protein is CASSSAHRGQGGSPLHF.

This sequence joins TRBV7-8 and TRBJ1-5; 11 bases line up with TRBD1. Germline V gene data show CDR1 as SGHVS and CDR2 as FQNEAQ. The CDR3 is 15 residues long. The ends lost 5 bases at V and 7 bases at J; junction bases unmatched: 7. The CDR3 is CASSLGTGGKQPQHF. The DNA of the CDR3 is TGTGCCAGCAGCCTCGGGACAGGGGGTAAACAGCCCCAGCATTTT.

The chain is built from TRBV27 and TRBJ2-7; 7 bases are shared with TRBD2. CDR1 is MNHEY and CDR2 is SMNVEV in the germline V gene (reference sequence). There are 14 residues in the CDR3. V shed 3 bases, J shed 4 bases, and the junction held 6 bases outside the gene matches. The CDR3 sequence: CASSFSGFGYEQYF. In DNA form, the CDR3 reads TGTGCCAGCAGTTTTAGCGGGTTCGGGTACGAGCAGTACTTC.

The V gene is TRBV19, the J gene TRBJ2-7, with D tentatively TRBD1 (6 bases). Deletions cut 2 bases from V and 8 bases from J, with 16 bases between. The CDR3 has 14 amino acids. From germline, CDR1 is LNHDA and CDR2 SQIVND (reference sequence). The CDR3 loop is CASSIQGSADKQYF. The CDR3, as DNA: TGTGCCAGTAGTATACAGGGGTCAGCGGATAAGCAGTACTTC. Together with reference TRBV19 and TRBJ2-7, the CDR3 gives the full variable domain: DGGITQSPKYLFRKEGQNVTLSCEQNLNHDAMYWYRQDPGQGLRLIYYSQIVNDFQKGDIAEGYSVSREKKESFPLTVTSAQKNPTAFYLCASSIQGSADKQYFGPGTRLTVT.

The V call is TRBV4-3, the J call TRBJ2-2; TRBD2 matches 7 bases. With V trimmed by 2 bases and J by 3 bases, 6 bases remained unmatched. The CDR3 consists of 16 residues. CDR1 LGHNA and CDR2 YSLEER come from the germline V gene. The CDR3 DNA sequence: TGCGCCAGCAGCCAAAGGCCTAGCGGAGACACCGGGGAGCTGTTTTTT. Its translation is CASSQRPSGDTGELFF.

This rearrangement joins TRBV15 to TRBJ1-1; the match to TRBD1 covers 7 bases. Looked up from germline, CDR1 is LNHNV and CDR2 is YYDKDF (reference sequence). CDR3 size: 15 residues. V gave up 6 bases and J gave up 4 bases; unmatched junction bases: 11. CDR3 protein: CATSTRQTGSTEAFF. The CDR3 DNA reads TGTGCCACCAGTACCCGTCAGACAGGGTCCACTGAAGCTTTCTTT.

The J gene is TRBJ1-2, the V gene TRBV6-1; D is uncertain. V lost 1 base to trimming and J lost 2 bases, with 5 bases between them. The CDR3 is 13 amino acids. Germline CDR1 reads MNHNS; CDR2 reads SASEGT. As DNA, the CDR3 is TGTGCCAGCAGTGAAGTAGCCAACTATGGCTACACCTTC. This sequence encodes CASSEVANYGYTF.

This chain connects TRBV5-1 to TRBJ2-5; D ambiguous. The CDR3 runs 14 residues. In germline, CDR1 is SGHRS, CDR2 YFSETQ. The V and J ends lost 4 bases and 1 base respectively, with 11 bases between them. In nucleotides, the CDR3 is TGCGCCAGCAGCGGCGGATACGCCCAAGAGACCCAGTACTTC. This translates into CASSGGYAQETQYF.

This chain links TRBV5-1 with TRBJ2-3; 8 bases match TRBD1. The CDR3 consists of 17 residues. V lost 0 bases to trimming and J lost 3 bases; unmatched junction nucleotides: 9. Germline assignment: CDR1 SGHRS and CDR2 YFSETQ. As DNA, the CDR3 is TGCGCCAGCAGCTTGGGCCACAGGGACAGGCCTACAGATACGCAGTATTTT. The encoded protein is CASSLGHRDRPTDTQYF.

The chain combines TRBV2 with TRBJ1-2; no clear D gene. The V and J ends lost 5 bases and 0 bases respectively, with 4 bases between them. CDR1 and CDR2 (germline): SNHLY, FYNNEI. The CDR3 is 12 amino acids. Here the CDR3 DNA reads TGTGCCAGCAGTCCTTCTAACTATGGCTACACCTTC. Translated: CASSPSNYGYTF. The complete variable domain, with remaining parts taken from reference TRBV2 and TRBJ1-2, reads EPEVTQTPSHQVTQMGQEVILRCVPISNHLYFYWYRQILGQKVEFLVSFYNNEISEKSEIFDDQFSVERPDGSNFTLKIRSTKLEDSAMYFCASSPSNYGYTFGSGTRLTVV.

V usage is TRBV5-6 and J usage is TRBJ1-2; 12 bases map to TRBD1. Germline CDR1 SGHDT, CDR2 YYEEEE. The CDR3 totals 15 residues. V dropped 4 bases and J dropped 7; count of bases not matched to a gene: 8. The CDR3 DNA is TGTGCCAGCAGCCAAGCCGGGACAGGGGGCGTTGGCTACACCTTC. It specifies CASSQAGTGGVGYTF.

This chain uses TRBV28 with TRBJ1-3, with D possibly matching TRBD1 (5 bases). V dropped 6 bases and J dropped 0 bases, with 15 bases sitting between them. In germline, CDR1 is MDHEN, CDR2 SYDVKM. The CDR3 contains 16 residues. The CDR3 sequence: CASSQPLRVSGNTIYF. The DNA of the CDR3 is TGTGCCAGCAGCCAACCCCTCAGGGTCTCTGGAAACACCATATATTTT. The whole variable domain, filled in from reference TRBV28 and TRBJ1-3, reads DVKVTQSSRYLVKRTGEKVFLECVQDMDHENMFWYRQDPGLGLRLIYFSYDVKMKEKGDIPEGYSVSREKKERFSLILESASTNQTSMYLCASSQPLRVSGNTIYFGEGSWLTVV.

This chain uses TRBV25-1 with TRBJ2-7, with TRBD1 identical over 9 bases. The germline gives CDR1 MGHDK, CDR2 SYGVNS. CDR3 length: 16 amino acids. V lost 4 bases and J lost 7; bases outside the gene matches: 14. The CDR3 loop reads CASSAFTGTGYSEQYF. DNA of the CDR3: TGTGCCAGCAGTGCATTCACCGGGACAGGGTATAGTGAGCAGTACTTC.